These T cell receptor beta chains were read from a single sample in a study of blood T cell repertoires in COVID-19. Clones were sequenced by immunoSEQ multiplex PCR, and TCRdb holds only the in-frame ones, with some missing. The sample lists a few hundred thousand clones, 80% to 90% seen once, with approximately 4.4% in the top ten. The sample comprised PBMCs or T cells enriched from blood (not recorded which). Receptors were obtained from a middle-aged woman with acute COVID-19. Both conserved end residues are part of each CDR3. A D gene is named only where the DNA matches it firmly. Not all rows give a size; the values are once, few, many and, for expanded clones, a class.

NA	TRBJ2-7	16	TRBV7-3	NA	TGTGCCAGCAGCTTAGCCCCGGGACACCGGGGTGGCGAGCAGTACTTC	CASSLAPGHRGGEQYF
NA	TRBJ1-2	14	TRBV4-3	NA	TGCGCCAGCAGCCAAGAACAGGGTCTCTATGGCTACACCTTC	CASSQEQGLYGYTF
NA	TRBJ1-1	15	TRBV6-5	once	TGTGCCAGCAGTCCTTATTCAGGGGTTAACACTGAAGCTTTCTTT	CASSPYSGVNTEAFF
TRBD2	TRBJ2-3	12	TRBV19	NA	TGTGCCAGTAGTACGGGACTAGCGGCGCAGTATTTT	CASSTGLAAQYF
NA	TRBJ2-7	14	TRBV14	NA	TGTGCCAGCAGCCAAGACCCAGGGTCCTACGAGCAGTACTTC	CASSQDPGSYEQYF
NA	TRBJ1-3	12	TRBV29-1	NA	TGCAGCGTGATTCGGGGTGGAAACACCATATATTTT	CSVIRGGNTIYF
NA	TRBJ1-2	12	TRBV2	NA	TGTGCCAGAGTAGGCACAGGGAATGGCTACACCTTC	CARVGTGNGYTF
NA	TRBJ2-1	16	TRBV18	NA	TGTGCCAGCTCAGCCCAAAGGGGCCCCTCCTACAATGAGCAGTTCTTC	CASSAQRGPSYNEQFF
NA	TRBJ2-6	18	TRBV28	NA	TGTGCCAGCAGTTCCCCAAGAGGATCCTACTCTGGGGCCAACGTCCTGACTTTC	CASSSPRGSYSGANVLTF
NA	TRBJ2-7	15	TRBV11-2	NA	TGTGCCAGCAGCTTAGACGGGGGAAATTGGTACGAGCAGTACTTC	CASSLDGGNWYEQYF
TRBD1	TRBJ1-5	15	TRBV7-9	NA	TGTGCCAGCAGCTCCGGGACAGACCTCAATCAGCCCCAGCATTTT	CASSSGTDLNQPQHF
NA	TRBJ1-1	13	TRBV7-3	NA	TGTGCCAGCAGCTTGGACAGAAAACAGGAAGCTTTCTTT	CASSLDRKQEAFF
TRBD1	TRBJ1-2	15	TRBV5-1	NA	TGCGCCAGCAGCCTACGGACAGGGCATGATCATGGCTACACCTTC	CASSLRTGHDHGYTF
NA	TRBJ2-2	17	TRBV3-1/TRBV3-2	NA	TGTGCCAGCAGCCAAGATTCCTACAGAACGAACACCGGGGAGCTGTTTTTT	CASSQDSYRTNTGELFF
NA	TRBJ2-5	16	TRBV16	NA	TGTGCCAGCAGCCAATCCCAACAGGGAGTTCTGGAGACCCAGTACTTC	CASSQSQQGVLETQYF
TRBD2	TRBJ2-5	17	TRBV25-1	NA	TGTGCCAGCAGTGAATGGACGTTAGCGGGAGGTTCAGAGACCCAGTACTTC	CASSEWTLAGGSETQYF
TRBD1	TRBJ1-6	15	TRBV6-5	NA	TGTGCCAGCAGTACTCTTGGGGACAGGGATTCACCCCTCCACTTT	CASSTLGDRDSPLHF
NA	TRBJ2-7	16	TRBV7-2	NA	TGTGCCAGCAGCTTAGGGGCGGGGGCAAGCTCCTACGAGCAGTACTTC	CASSLGAGASSYEQYF
NA	TRBJ1-3	17	TRBV7-9	NA	TGTGCCAGCAGCTTAGGCGCCGTTACAGATTCTGGAAACACCATATATTTT	CASSLGAVTDSGNTIYF
TRBD1	TRBJ1-6	16	TRBV4-2	NA	TGTGCCAGCAGCCAAGATTGGACAGGGGTCAATTCACCCCTCCACTTT	CASSQDWTGVNSPLHF
TRBD2	TRBJ2-7	14	TRBV28	few	TGTGCCAGCAGTATGATAGCGGGGGGCCGCGTGCAGTACTTC	CASSMIAGGRVQYF
TRBD1	TRBJ1-1	16	TRBV2	few	TGTGCCAGCAGTCTAACAGGGGGGTTTATGAACACTGAAGCTTTCTTT	CASSLTGGFMNTEAFF
NA	TRBJ1-5	12	TRBV6-2/TRBV6-3	NA	TGTGCCAGCAGTCATAGCAATCAGCCCCAGCATTTT	CASSHSNQPQHF
NA	TRBJ2-1	12	TRBV7-9	NA	TGTGCCAGCAGCAAGGAGAGTGATGAGCAGTTCTTC	CASSKESDEQFF
TRBD2	TRBJ2-5	12	TRBV28	NA	TGTGCCAGTACGAGCGGGAGAGAGACCCAGTACTTC	CASTSGRETQYF
TRBD2	TRBJ2-2	19	TRBV24-1	NA	TGTGCCACCAGTCCCCGGACTAGCGGGAGGGCCGCTAGCACCGGGGAGCTGTTTTTT	CATSPRTSGRAASTGELFF
TRBD1	TRBJ1-4	14	TRBV18	NA	TGTGCCAGCTCGCTACAGGGGGCCAATGAAAAACTGTTTTTT	CASSLQGANEKLFF
NA	TRBJ1-1	17	TRBV10-3	NA	TGTGCCATCAGTGAGTCCCAGCGGGGCGGCGTGGGCACTGAAGCTTTCTTT	CAISESQRGGVGTEAFF
NA	TRBJ2-2	14	TRBV7-9	NA	TGTGCCAGCAGCTTAGCACAGGGCACCGGGGAGCTGTTTTTT	CASSLAQGTGELFF